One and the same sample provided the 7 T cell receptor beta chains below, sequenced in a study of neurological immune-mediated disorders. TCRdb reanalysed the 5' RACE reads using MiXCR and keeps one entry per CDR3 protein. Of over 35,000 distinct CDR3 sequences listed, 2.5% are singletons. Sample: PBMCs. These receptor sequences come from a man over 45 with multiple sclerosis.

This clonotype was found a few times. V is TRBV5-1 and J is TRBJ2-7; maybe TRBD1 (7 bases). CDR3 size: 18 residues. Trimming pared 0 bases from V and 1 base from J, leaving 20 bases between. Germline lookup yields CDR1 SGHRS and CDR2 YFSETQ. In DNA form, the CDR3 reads TGCGCCAGCAGCTTGGGCCCAGGGGCAGGGGGGACTTCCTACGAGCAGTACTTC. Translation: CASSLGPGAGGTSYEQYF.

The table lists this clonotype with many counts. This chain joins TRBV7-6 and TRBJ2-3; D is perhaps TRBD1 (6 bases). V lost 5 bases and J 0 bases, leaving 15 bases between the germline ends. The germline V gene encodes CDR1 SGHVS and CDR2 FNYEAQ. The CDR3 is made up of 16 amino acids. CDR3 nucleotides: TGTGCCAGCAGCCCGACAGGTGCCACTAGCACAGATACGCAGTATTTT. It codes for CASSPTGATSTDTQYF.

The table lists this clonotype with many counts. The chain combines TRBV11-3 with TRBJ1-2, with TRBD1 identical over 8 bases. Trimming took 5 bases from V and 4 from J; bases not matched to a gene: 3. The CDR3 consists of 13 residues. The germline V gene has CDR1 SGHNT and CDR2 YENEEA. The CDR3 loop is CASSPGQGYGYTF. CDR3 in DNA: TGTGCCAGCAGCCCCGGACAGGGCTATGGCTACACCTTC.

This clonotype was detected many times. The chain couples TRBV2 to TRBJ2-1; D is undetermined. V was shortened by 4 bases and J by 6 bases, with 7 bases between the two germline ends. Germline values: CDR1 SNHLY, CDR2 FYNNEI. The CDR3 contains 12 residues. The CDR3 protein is CASSVFTNEQFF. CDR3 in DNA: TGTGCCAGCAGTGTTTTTACCAATGAGCAGTTCTTC.

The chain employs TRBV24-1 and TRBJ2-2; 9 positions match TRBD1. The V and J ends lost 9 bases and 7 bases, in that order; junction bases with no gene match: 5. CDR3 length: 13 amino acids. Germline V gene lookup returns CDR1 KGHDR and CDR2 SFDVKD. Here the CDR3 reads CATSGQGLGELFF. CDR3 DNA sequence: TGTGCCACCTCGGGACAGGGCCTCGGGGAGCTGTTTTTT.

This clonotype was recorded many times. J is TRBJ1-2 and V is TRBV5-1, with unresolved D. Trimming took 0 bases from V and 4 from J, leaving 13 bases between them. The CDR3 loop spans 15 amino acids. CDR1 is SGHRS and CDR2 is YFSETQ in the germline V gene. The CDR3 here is CASSLVPLEGYGYTF. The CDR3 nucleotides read TGCGCCAGCAGCTTGGTCCCCCTCGAGGGCTATGGCTACACCTTC.

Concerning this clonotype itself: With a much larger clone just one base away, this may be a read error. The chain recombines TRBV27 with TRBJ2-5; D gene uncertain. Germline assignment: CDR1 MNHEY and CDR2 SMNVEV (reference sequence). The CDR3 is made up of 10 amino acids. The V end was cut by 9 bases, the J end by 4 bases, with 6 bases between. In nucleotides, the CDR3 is TGTGCCAGAAGGATAGAGACCCAGTACTTC. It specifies CARRIETQYF.